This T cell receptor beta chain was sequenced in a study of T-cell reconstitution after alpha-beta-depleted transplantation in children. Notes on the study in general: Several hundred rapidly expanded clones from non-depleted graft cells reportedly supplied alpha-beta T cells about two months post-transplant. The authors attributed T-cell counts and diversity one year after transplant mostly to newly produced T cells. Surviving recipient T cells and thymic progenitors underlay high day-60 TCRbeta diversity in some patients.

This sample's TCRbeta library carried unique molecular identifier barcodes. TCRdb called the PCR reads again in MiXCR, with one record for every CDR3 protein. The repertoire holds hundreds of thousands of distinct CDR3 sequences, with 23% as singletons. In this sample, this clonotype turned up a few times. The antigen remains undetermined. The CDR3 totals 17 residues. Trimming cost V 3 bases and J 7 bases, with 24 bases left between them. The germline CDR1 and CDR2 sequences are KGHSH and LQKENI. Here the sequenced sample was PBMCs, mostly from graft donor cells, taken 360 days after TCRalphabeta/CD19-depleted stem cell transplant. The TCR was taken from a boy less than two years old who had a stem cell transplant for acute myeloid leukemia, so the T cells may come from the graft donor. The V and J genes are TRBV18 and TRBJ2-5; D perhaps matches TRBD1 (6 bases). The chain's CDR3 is CASSPLNPRTASRTQYF. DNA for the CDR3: TGTGCCAGCTCACCTCTCAATCCTCGGACAGCTTCGAGGACCCAGTACTTC.